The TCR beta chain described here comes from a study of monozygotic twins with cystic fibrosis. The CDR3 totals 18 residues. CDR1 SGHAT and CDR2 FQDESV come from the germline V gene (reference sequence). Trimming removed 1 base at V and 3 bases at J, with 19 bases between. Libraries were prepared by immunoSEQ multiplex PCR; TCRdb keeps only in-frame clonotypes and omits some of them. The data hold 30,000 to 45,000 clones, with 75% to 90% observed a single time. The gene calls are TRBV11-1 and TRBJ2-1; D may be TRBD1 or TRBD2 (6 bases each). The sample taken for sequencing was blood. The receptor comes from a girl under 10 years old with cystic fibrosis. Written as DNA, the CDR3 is TGTGCCAGCAGCTTAGGAGGTCGGGGGCTCAGGGGCTACAATGAGCAGTTCTTC. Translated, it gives CASSLGGRGLRGYNEQFF.